Below are 26 T cell receptor beta chains sequenced from a single sample in a study of PD-L1 blockade in urothelial cancer (dated by TCRdb to about 2017). Library generation was performed with the immunoSEQ multiplex PCR assay. In its TCRdb copy, this immuneACCESS table keeps in-frame sequences only and misses some clones. Where compared with another copy, unresolved V genes explain less than half of these, and the others have no known cause. The sample table contains about 32,000 clones; only one count was recorded for roughly a third of them. The ten biggest clones cover about 8.9% of the sample. The time point label for this specimen denotes: pretreatment tumor sample. The input for sequencing was tumor tissue, taken before atezolizumab (anti-PD-L1) treatment. The receptors were gathered from a man aged 55 to 70 with urothelial cancer.

The sample holds many counts of this clone. This chain connects TRBV6-8 to TRBJ1-1; the match to TRBD1 covers 7 bases. The CDR3 consists of 15 residues. Looked up from germline, CDR1 is MNHGY and CDR2 is SAAAGT. The ends lost 8 bases at V and 0 bases at J; junction bases unmatched: 9. CDR3 in DNA: TGTGCCAGCGTTGGGGGACAGAGATTGAACACTGAAGCTTTCTTT. Encoded protein: CASVGGQRLNTEAFF.

The gene calls are TRBV18 and TRBJ1-4; D unclear. Trimming stripped 0 bases from V and 2 bases from J, with 4 bases between. The CDR3 is 14 amino acids. Looked up from germline, CDR1 is KGHSH and CDR2 is LQKENI. In nucleotides, the CDR3 is TGTGCCAGCTCACCACCCTCGACTAATGAAAAACTGTTTTTT. It encodes CASSPPSTNEKLFF.

This clone turned up a few times. This chain links TRBV19 with TRBJ1-1; D remains ambiguous. Trimming stripped 4 bases from V and 6 bases from J, with 9 bases between. This CDR3 spans 12 amino acids. Germline assignment: CDR1 LNHDA and CDR2 SQIVND (reference sequence). The CDR3 nucleotides are TGTGCCAGTAGTACCGACCGGGCTGAAGCTTTCTTT. It specifies CASSTDRAEAFF. Based on the CDR3 plus reference TRBV19 and TRBJ1-1, the full variable domain is DGGITQSPKYLFRKEGQNVTLSCEQNLNHDAMYWYRQDPGQGLRLIYYSQIVNDFQKGDIAEGYSVSREKKESFPLTVTSAQKNPTAFYLCASSTDRAEAFFGQGTRLTVV.

This chain uses TRBV30 with TRBJ1-2, with D possibly being TRBD1 (5 bases). Germline V gene lookup returns CDR1 GTSNPN and CDR2 SVGIG (reference sequence). The CDR3 runs to 13 residues. V lost 3 bases and J 8 bases, leaving 16 bases between the germline ends. CDR3 residues: CAWRSPGWRGYTF. The CDR3 coding sequence is TGTGCCTGGAGATCCCCAGGGTGGCGGGGCTACACCTTC.

The chain combines TRBV29-1 with TRBJ1-2; maybe TRBD1 (5 bases). Trimming pared 5 bases from V and 7 bases from J, leaving 14 bases between. Germline-derived CDR1 and CDR2 are SQVTM and ANQGSEA. The CDR3 consists of 12 residues. The CDR3 sequence is CSVLQVTGGYTF. In DNA form, the CDR3 reads TGCAGCGTTTTACAGGTGACCGGTGGCTACACCTTC.

This clone was recorded a few times. This rearrangement joins TRBV29-1 to TRBJ1-2; TRBD1 matches at 7 bases. V gave up 6 bases and J gave up 2 bases; unmatched junction bases: 6. From germline, CDR1 is SQVTM and CDR2 ANQGSEA. The CDR3 runs 13 residues. CDR3 region: CSVLEQGNYGYTF. CDR3 DNA: TGCAGCGTCCTAGAACAGGGGAACTATGGCTACACCTTC.

There are a few counts of this clone. The CDR3 protein is CASSAGTSWEQFF. In nucleotides, the CDR3 is TGTGCCAGCAGCGCAGGGACTAGCTGGGAGCAGTTCTTC. This chain connects TRBV9 to TRBJ2-1, with 9 nucleotides matching TRBD2. CDR3 length equals 13 residues. CDR1 and CDR2 (germline): SGDLS, YYNGEE. V trimming: 3 bases; J trimming: 10 bases; junction bases outside the gene matches: 5. Filled out from reference TRBV9 and TRBJ2-1, the complete variable domain reads DSGVTQTPKHLITATGQRVTLRCSPRSGDLSVYWYQQSLDQGLQFLIQYYNGEERAKGNILERFSAQQFPDLHSELNLSSLELGDSALYFCASSAGTSWEQFFGPGTRLTVL.

The chain links TRBV10-3 to TRBJ2-2; possibly TRBD2 for D (6 bases). The V end was cut by 4 bases, the J end by 3 bases, with 12 bases between. Per the germline V gene, CDR1 is ENHRY and CDR2 is SYGVKD. The CDR3 sequence is 15 residues long. The CDR3 bases are TGTGCCATCAGTGGTAGCGGCAGTTACACCGGGGAGCTGTTTTTT. This encodes CAISGSGSYTGELFF.

By proportion, this clone is medium-sized. The chain links TRBV11-3 to TRBJ2-7; tentatively, D is TRBD1 or TRBD2 (5 bases each). The V end was cut by 3 bases, the J end by 5 bases, with 14 bases between. Germline CDR1 and CDR2: SGHNT and YENEEA. The CDR3 contains 14 residues. CDR3 DNA: TGTGCCAGCAGCTTTAGGGACCGCATCAACGAGCAGTACTTC. This codes for CASSFRDRINEQYF.

The table lists this clone with a few counts. The chain couples TRBV27 to TRBJ1-2; 10 positions match TRBD1. From germline, CDR1 is MNHEY and CDR2 SMNVEV (reference sequence). The length of the CDR3 is 15 residues. With V trimmed by 0 bases and J by 5 bases, 3 bases remained unmatched. In DNA form, the CDR3 reads TGTGCCAGCAGTTTATCGGGGACAGGGGTTTATGGCTACACCTTC. Its translation is CASSLSGTGVYGYTF.

This clone was seen ten or more times. The chain combines TRBV6-8 with TRBJ1-2; 9 nucleotides agree with TRBD1. Germline CDR1 MNHGY, CDR2 SAAAGT. The CDR3 totals 12 residues. V trimming: 7 bases; J trimming: 7 bases; junction bases outside the gene matches: 4. The CDR3 nucleotides are TGTGCCAGCACCGGACAGGGGATTGGCTACACCTTC. Translating gives CASTGQGIGYTF.

This clone was seen just once. The chain employs TRBV5-1 and TRBJ2-7; 8 nucleotides align to TRBD2. Germline V gene lookup returns CDR1 SGHRS and CDR2 YFSETQ. Germline trimming cut 6 bases from V and 0 bases from J; bases unmatched to any gene: 8. This CDR3 is 15 amino acids long. CDR3 residues: CASKKLADSSYEQYF. As DNA, the CDR3 is TGCGCCAGCAAAAAACTAGCGGATAGCTCCTACGAGCAGTACTTC.

This chain uses TRBV9 with TRBJ1-1, with 7 bases lining up with TRBD1. Unmatched junction bases numbered 11, after V lost 8 bases and J lost 1 base. The germline V gene has CDR1 SGDLS and CDR2 YYNGEE. The CDR3 totals 15 residues. CDR3 protein: CASHKGGGENTEAFF. CDR3 DNA sequence: TGTGCCAGTCATAAAGGGGGCGGGGAGAACACTGAAGCTTTCTTT.

The chain carries TRBV19 and TRBJ2-5; TRBD1 matches at 11 bases. Trimming cost V 5 bases and J 5 bases; bases outside gene matches: 4. CDR1 is LNHDA and CDR2 is SQIVND in the germline V gene (reference sequence). This CDR3 comprises 14 residues. In nucleotides, the CDR3 is TGTGCCAGTAGTCCTGGGACAGGGGGGGAGACCCAGTACTTC. It specifies CASSPGTGGETQYF.

The sample holds a few counts of this clone. CDR3 nucleotides: TGTGCCAGCAGCTTAATATCTAGCGACCTCACTATTCAGTACTTC. Translation gives CASSLISSDLTIQYF. The rearrangement uses TRBV6-7 and TRBJ2-4; D is perhaps TRBD2 (6 bases). TRBV6-7 is classed as an ORF, of uncertain function. This CDR3 contains 15 residues. Trimming cost V 6 bases and J 10 bases, with 22 bases left between them.

This clone was counted a few times. The chain carries TRBV30 and TRBJ1-1; 8 bases are shared with TRBD1. V was pared by 2 bases and J by 7 bases, with 9 bases of the junction left unmatched. Germline CDR1 GTSNPN, CDR2 SVGIG (reference sequence). The CDR3 length is 14 residues. The CDR3 DNA reads as TGTGCCTGGAGTCAGAAGTACAGGGGGAGTGAAGCTTTCTTT. It translates to CAWSQKYRGSEAFF. Together with reference TRBV30 and TRBJ1-1, the CDR3 gives the full variable domain: SQTIHQWPATLVQPVGSPLSLECTVEGTSNPNLYWYRQAAGRGLQLLFYSVGIGQISSEVPQNLSASRPQDRQFILSSKKLLLSDSGFYLCAWSQKYRGSEAFFGQGTRLTVV.

V usage is TRBV28 and J usage is TRBJ2-2; D gene uncertain. V lost 3 bases to trimming and J lost 10 bases, with 9 bases between them. The CDR3 covers 12 residues. CDR1 and CDR2 (germline): MDHEN, SYDVKM. The CDR3 loop is CASSFSPLELFF. The DNA for the CDR3 is TGTGCCAGCAGTTTCTCACCTCTGGAGCTGTTTTTT. Full variable domain (remainder filled in from reference TRBV28 and TRBJ2-2): DVKVTQSSRYLVKRTGEKVFLECVQDMDHENMFWYRQDPGLGLRLIYFSYDVKMKEKGDIPEGYSVSREKKERFSLILESASTNQTSMYLCASSFSPLELFFGEGSRLTVL.

This clone was seen more than once but under ten times. The rearrangement links TRBV11-3 to TRBJ2-6; no clear D gene. CDR1 is SGHNT, CDR2 YENEEA, per germline. The CDR3 loop spans 15 amino acids. V lost 5 bases, J lost 2 bases, and 10 bases lay in between. CDR3: CASSAGGPGANVLTF. CDR3 nucleotides: TGTGCCAGCAGCGCCGGTGGGCCTGGGGCCAACGTCCTGACTTTC.

This clone was seen only a few times. The V call is TRBV19, the J call TRBJ2-5; D may be TRBD1 (6 bases). This CDR3 is built from 16 residues. CDR1 and CDR2 (germline): LNHDA, SQIVND (reference sequence). The V end lost 1 base, the J end lost 5 bases, and 17 bases lay between the germline ends. Here the CDR3 reads CASSIGFTGPLETQYF. In nucleotides, the CDR3 is TGTGCCAGTAGTATAGGTTTCACAGGGCCTTTGGAGACCCAGTACTTC.

This chain's CDR3 is CASSLNTGPYEQYF. In DNA, the CDR3 is TGTGCCAGCAGCTTAAATACAGGGCCATACGAGCAGTACTTC. The chain recombines TRBV7-6 with TRBJ2-7; TRBD1 is a possible D gene (6 bases). CDR3 length equals 14 residues. CDR1 SGHVS and CDR2 FNYEAQ come from the germline V gene. Trimming cost V 2 bases and J 4 bases, with 12 bases left between them.

This clone was counted only a few times. V is TRBV30 and J is TRBJ1-1; the D is unclear. The CDR3 has 12 residues. From germline, CDR1 is GTSNPN and CDR2 SVGIG (reference sequence). Deletions cut 3 bases from V and 2 bases from J, with 7 bases between. This chain's CDR3 is CAWSAYNTEAFF. CDR3 coding DNA: TGTGCCTGGAGCGCTTACAACACTGAAGCTTTCTTT.

This chain links TRBV6-8 with TRBJ1-2; D not resolved. The CDR3 is 14 amino acids. Germline CDR1 reads MNHGY; CDR2 reads SAAAGT. Deletions cut 5 bases from V and 9 bases from J, with 19 bases between. DNA for the CDR3: TGTGCCAGCAGTGATACGGATGCCGGTTGGCGCTACACCTTC. This encodes CASSDTDAGWRYTF.

This clone was seen many times. The J gene is TRBJ2-7, the V gene TRBV11-3; no clear D gene. Germline V gene lookup returns CDR1 SGHNT and CDR2 YENEEA. This CDR3 has 15 residues. V lost 5 bases and J lost 6, with 20 bases in between. DNA of the CDR3: TGTGCCAGCAGCGCGGACGTTACCCTTAACACCGAGCAGTACTTC. This translates into CASSADVTLNTEQYF. The complete variable domain, with remaining parts taken from reference TRBV11-3 and TRBJ2-7, reads EAGVVQSPRYKIIEKKQPVAFWCNPISGHNTLYWYLQNLGQGPELLIRYENEEAVDDSQLPKDRFSAERLKGVDSTLKIQPAELGDSAVYLCASSADVTLNTEQYFGPGTRLTVT.

The chain has TRBV19 and TRBJ1-1; 7 nucleotides match TRBD1. Trimming cost V 0 bases and J 4 bases; bases outside gene matches: 5. The CDR3 is made up of 15 amino acids. Germline assignment: CDR1 LNHDA and CDR2 SQIVND (reference sequence). CDR3 coding DNA: TGTGCCAGTAGTATAGATCAGGGGGTTGGCACTGAAGCTTTCTTT. Translated: CASSIDQGVGTEAFF.

The chain links TRBV29-1 to TRBJ2-1, with D possibly matching TRBD1 (6 bases). V lost 0 bases, J lost 9 bases, and 9 bases lay in between. CDR3 length equals 12 residues. Germline V gene lookup returns CDR1 SQVTM and CDR2 ANQGSEA. CDR3 nucleotide sequence: TGCAGCGTTGAAGATGGGGACACTGAGCAGTTCTTC. Protein sequence: CSVEDGDTEQFF.

This clone was seen only a few times. This rearrangement joins TRBV19 to TRBJ1-1, with TRBD1 matching over 8 bases. V shed 4 bases, J shed 10 bases, and the junction held 5 bases outside the gene matches. The CDR3 covers 12 residues. Germline CDR1 reads LNHDA; CDR2 reads SQIVND (reference sequence). The CDR3 bases are TGTGCCAGTAGTAACTGGGGGACAGGAGCTTTCTTT. Translation gives CASSNWGTGAFF.